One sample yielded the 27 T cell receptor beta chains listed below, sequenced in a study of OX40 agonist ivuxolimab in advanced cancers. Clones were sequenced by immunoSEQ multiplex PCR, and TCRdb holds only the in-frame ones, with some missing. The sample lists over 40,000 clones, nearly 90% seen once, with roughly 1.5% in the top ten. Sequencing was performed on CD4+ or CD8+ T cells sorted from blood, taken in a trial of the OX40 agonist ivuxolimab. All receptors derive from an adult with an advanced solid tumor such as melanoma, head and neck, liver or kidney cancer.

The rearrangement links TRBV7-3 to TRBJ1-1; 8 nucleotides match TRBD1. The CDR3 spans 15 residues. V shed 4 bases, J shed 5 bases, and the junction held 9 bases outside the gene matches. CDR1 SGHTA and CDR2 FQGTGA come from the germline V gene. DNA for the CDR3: TGTGCCAGCAGCTCGACAGGGGCCGGGGGGACTGAAGCTTTCTTT. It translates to CASSSTGAGGTEAFF.

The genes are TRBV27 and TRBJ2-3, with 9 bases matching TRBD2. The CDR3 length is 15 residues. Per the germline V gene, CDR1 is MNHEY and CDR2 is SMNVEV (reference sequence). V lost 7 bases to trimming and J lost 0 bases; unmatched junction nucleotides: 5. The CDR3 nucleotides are TGTGCCAGCAAAGGACTAGCGTATAGCACAGATACGCAGTATTTT. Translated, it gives CASKGLAYSTDTQYF.

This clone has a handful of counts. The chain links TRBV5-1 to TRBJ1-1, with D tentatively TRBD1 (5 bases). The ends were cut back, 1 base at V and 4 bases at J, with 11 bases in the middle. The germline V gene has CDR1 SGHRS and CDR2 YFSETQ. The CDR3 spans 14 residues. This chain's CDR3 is CASSLSSGTTEAFF. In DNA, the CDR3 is TGCGCCAGCAGCTTGTCCTCTGGGACCACTGAAGCTTTCTTT.

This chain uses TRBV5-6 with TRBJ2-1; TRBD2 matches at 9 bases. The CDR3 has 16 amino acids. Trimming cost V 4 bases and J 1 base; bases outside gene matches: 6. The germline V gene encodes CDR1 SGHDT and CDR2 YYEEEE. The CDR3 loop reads CASSQRGEGSYNEQFF. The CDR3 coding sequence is TGTGCCAGCAGCCAGCGGGGGGAGGGATCCTACAATGAGCAGTTCTTC. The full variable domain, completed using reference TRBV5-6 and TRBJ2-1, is DAGVTQSPTHLIKTRGQQVTLRCSPKSGHDTVSWYQQALGQGPQFIFQYYEEEERQRGNFPDRFSGHQFPNYSSELNVNALLLGDSALYLCASSQRGEGSYNEQFFGPGTRLTVL.

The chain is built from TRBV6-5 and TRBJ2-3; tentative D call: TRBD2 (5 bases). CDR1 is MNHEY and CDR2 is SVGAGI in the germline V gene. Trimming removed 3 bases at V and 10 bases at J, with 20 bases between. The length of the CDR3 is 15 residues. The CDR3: CASSYAGSDSKSQYF. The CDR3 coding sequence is TGTGCCAGCAGTTATGCCGGTTCGGACTCCAAGTCGCAGTATTTT.

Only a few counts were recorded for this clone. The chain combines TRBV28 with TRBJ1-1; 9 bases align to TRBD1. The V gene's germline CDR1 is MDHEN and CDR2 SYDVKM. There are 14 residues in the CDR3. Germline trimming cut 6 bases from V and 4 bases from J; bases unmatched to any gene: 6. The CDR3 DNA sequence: TGTGCCAGCAGCCCGGGACAGGGAAGCACTGAAGCTTTCTTT. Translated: CASSPGQGSTEAFF.

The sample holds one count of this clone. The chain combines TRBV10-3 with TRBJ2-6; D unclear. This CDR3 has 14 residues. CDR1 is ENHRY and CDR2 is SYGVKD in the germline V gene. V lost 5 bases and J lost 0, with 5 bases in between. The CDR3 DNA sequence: TGTGCCATCAGTCCCGGCTCTGGGGCCAACGTCCTGACTTTC. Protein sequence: CAISPGSGANVLTF.

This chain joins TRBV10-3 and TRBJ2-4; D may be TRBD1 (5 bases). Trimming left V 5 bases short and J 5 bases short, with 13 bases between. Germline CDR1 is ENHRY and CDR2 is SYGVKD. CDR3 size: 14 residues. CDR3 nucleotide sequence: TGTGCCATCAGTCAAGGGGTGATGGAAAACATTCAGTACTTC. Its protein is CAISQGVMENIQYF.

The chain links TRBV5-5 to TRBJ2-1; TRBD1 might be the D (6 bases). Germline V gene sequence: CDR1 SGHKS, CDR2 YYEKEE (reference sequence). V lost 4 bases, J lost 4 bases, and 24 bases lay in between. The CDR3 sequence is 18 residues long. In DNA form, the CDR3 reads TGTGCCAGCAGCCCGAACCAGGGGCGAACTAATTTATACAATGAGCAGTTCTTC. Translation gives CASSPNQGRTNLYNEQFF.

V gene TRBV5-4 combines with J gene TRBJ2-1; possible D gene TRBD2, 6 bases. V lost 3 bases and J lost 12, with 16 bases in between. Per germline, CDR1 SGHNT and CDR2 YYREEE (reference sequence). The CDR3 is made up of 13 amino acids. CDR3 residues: CASSSGAELAQFF. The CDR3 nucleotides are TGTGCCAGCAGCTCGGGAGCTGAGCTTGCGCAGTTCTTC.

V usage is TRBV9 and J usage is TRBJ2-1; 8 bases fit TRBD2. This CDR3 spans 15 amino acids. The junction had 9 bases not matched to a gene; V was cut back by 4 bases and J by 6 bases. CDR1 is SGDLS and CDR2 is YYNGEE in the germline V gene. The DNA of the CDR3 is TGTGCCAGCAGCCGTGCTAGCGGGCTCACCAATGAGCAGTTCTTC. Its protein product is CASSRASGLTNEQFF.

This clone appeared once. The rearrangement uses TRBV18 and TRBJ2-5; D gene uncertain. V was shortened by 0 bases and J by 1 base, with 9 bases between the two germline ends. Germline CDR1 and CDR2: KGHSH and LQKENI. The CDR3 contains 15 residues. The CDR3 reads CASSPPSGFQETQYF. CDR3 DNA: TGTGCCAGCTCACCACCGTCCGGGTTCCAAGAGACCCAGTACTTC. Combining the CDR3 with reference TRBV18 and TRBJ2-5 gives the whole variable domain NAGVMQNPRHLVRRRGQEARLRCSPMKGHSHVYWYRQLPEEGLKFMVYLQKENIIDESGMPKERFSAEFPKEGPSILRIQQVVRGDSAAYFCASSPPSGFQETQYFGPGTRLLVL.

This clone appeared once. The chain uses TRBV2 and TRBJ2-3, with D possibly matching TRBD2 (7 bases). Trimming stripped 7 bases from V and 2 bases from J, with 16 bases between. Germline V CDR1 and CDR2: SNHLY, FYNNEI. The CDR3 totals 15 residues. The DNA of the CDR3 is TGTGCCAGCAACCGGAGGGGGGGCAACACAGATACGCAGTATTTT. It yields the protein CASNRRGGNTDTQYF.

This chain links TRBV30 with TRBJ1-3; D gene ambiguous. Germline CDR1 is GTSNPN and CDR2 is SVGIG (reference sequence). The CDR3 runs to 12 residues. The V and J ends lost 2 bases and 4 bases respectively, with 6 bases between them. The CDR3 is CAWSLEGNTIYF. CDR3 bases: TGTGCCTGGAGTTTAGAGGGAAACACCATATATTTT.

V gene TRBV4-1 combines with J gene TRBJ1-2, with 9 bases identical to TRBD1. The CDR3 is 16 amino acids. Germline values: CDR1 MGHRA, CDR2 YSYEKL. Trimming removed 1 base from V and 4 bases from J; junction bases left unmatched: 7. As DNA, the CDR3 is TGCGCCAGCAGCCAAGCGTTACAGGGGGCTTCCTATGGCTACACCTTC. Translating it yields CASSQALQGASYGYTF.

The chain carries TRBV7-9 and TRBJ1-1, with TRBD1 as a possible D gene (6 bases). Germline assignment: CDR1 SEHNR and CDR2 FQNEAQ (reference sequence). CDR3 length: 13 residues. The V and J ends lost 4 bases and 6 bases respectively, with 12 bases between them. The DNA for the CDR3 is TGTGCCAGCAGCTCACAGGGACTGGCTGAAGCTTTCTTT. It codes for CASSSQGLAEAFF.

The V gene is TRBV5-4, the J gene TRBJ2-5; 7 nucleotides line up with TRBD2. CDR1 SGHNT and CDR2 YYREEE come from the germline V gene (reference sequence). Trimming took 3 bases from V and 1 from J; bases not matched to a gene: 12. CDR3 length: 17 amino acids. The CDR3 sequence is CASSSGLGTMGQETQYF. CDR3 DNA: TGTGCCAGCAGCTCCGGACTAGGTACGATGGGCCAAGAGACCCAGTACTTC.

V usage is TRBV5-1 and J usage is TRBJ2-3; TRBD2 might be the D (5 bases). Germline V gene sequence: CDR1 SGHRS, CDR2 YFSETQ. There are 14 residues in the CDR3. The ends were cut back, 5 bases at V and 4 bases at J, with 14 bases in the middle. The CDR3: CASREQGSADTQYF. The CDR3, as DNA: TGCGCCAGCAGAGAGCAAGGGAGTGCAGATACGCAGTATTTT.

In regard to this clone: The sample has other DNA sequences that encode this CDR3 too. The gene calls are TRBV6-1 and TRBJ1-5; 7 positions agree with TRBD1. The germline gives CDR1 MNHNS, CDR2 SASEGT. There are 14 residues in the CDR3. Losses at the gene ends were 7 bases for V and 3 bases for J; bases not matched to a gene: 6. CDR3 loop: CASTRTGSNQPQHF. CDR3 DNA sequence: TGTGCCAGCACACGGACAGGTTCCAATCAGCCCCAGCATTTT.

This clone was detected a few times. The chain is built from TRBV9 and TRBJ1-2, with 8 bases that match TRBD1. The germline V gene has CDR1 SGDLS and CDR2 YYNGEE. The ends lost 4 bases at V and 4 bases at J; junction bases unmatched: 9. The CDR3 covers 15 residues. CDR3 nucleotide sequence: TGTGCCAGCAGCCCAGGACAGGGTGTGCCCTATGGCTACACCTTC. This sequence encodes CASSPGQGVPYGYTF.

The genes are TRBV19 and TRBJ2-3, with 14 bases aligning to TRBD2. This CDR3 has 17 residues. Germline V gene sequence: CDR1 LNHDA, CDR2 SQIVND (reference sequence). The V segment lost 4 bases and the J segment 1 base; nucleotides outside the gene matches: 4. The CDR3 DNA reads TGTGCCAGTAGTAGAGGACTAGCGGGAGGAGGCACAGATACGCAGTATTTT. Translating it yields CASSRGLAGGGTDTQYF.

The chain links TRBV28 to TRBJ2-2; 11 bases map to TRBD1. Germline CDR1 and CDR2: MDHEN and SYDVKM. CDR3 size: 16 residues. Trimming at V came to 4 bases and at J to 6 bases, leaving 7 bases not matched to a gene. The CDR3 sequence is CASSSGQGAYAGELFF. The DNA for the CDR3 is TGTGCCAGCAGTTCAGGACAGGGGGCGTATGCCGGGGAGCTGTTTTTT.

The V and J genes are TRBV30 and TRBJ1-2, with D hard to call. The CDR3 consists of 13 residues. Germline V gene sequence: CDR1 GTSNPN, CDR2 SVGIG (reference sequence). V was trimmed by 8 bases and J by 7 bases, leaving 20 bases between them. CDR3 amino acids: CAGSLTGSSGYTF. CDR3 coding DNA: TGTGCCGGAAGTTTGACGGGGTCAAGTGGCTACACCTTC.

CDR3 DNA sequence: TGTGCCAGTAGTATCAAGGATGAAAAACTGTTTTTT. It specifies CASSIKDEKLFF. The chain links TRBV19 to TRBJ1-4, with D unresolved. Germline values: CDR1 LNHDA, CDR2 SQIVND (reference sequence). Deletions cut 3 bases from V and 6 bases from J, with 5 bases between. The CDR3 runs 12 residues.

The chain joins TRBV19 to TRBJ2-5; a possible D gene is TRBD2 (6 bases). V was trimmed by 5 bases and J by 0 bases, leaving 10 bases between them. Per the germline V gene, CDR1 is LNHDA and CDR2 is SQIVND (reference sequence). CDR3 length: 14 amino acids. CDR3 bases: TGTGCCAGTAGTCCGAGGGACTACCAAGAGACCCAGTACTTC. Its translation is CASSPRDYQETQYF.

The CDR3 reads CASSLDRGTDTQYF. The CDR3 nucleotides are TGTGCCAGCTCACTGGACAGGGGCACAGATACGCAGTATTTT. The chain links TRBV18 to TRBJ2-3, with 8 bases lining up with TRBD1. V gave up 4 bases and J gave up 1 base; unmatched junction bases: 1. The germline CDR1 and CDR2 sequences are KGHSH and LQKENI. This CDR3 region has 14 residues.

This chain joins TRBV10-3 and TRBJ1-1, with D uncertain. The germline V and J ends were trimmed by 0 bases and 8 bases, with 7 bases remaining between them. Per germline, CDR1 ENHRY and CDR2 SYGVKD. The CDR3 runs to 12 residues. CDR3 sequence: CAISESKMEAFF. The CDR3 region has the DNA TGTGCCATCAGTGAGTCGAAGATGGAAGCTTTCTTT.